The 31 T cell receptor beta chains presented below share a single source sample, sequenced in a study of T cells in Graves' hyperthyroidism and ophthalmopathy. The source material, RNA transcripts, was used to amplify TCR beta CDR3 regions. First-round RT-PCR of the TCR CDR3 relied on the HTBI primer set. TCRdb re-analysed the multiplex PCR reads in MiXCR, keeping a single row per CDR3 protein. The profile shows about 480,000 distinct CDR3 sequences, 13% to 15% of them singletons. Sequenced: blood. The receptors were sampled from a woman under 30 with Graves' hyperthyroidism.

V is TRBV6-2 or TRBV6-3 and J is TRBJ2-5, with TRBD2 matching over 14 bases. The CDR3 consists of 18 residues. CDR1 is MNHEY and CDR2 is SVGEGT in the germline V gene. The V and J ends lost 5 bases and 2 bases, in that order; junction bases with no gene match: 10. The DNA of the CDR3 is TGTGCCAGCAGTCCCCCTCCGGGACTAGCGGGAGCTCAAGAGACCCAGTACTTC. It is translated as CASSPPPGLAGAQETQYF.

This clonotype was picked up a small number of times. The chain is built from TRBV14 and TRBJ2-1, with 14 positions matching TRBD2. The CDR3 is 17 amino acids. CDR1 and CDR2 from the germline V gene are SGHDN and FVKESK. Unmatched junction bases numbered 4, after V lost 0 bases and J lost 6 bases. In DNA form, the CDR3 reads TGTGCCAGCAGCCAAGATATGGGACTAGCGGGAGCCAATGAGCAGTTCTTC. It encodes CASSQDMGLAGANEQFF.

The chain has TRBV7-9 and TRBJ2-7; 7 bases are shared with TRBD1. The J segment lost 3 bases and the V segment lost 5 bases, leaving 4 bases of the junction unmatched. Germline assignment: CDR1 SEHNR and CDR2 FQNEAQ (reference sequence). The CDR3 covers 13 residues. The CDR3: CASSQGTDYEQYF. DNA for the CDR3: TGTGCCAGCAGCCAAGGGACAGACTACGAGCAGTACTTC.

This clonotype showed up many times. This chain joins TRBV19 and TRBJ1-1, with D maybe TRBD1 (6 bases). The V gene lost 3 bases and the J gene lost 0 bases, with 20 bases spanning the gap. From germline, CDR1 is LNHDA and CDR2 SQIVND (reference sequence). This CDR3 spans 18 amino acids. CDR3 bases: TGTGCCAGTAGTATCACCCGCGTTCCCGGGGGCATGAACACTGAAGCTTTCTTT. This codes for CASSITRVPGGMNTEAFF. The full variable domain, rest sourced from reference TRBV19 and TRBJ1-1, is DGGITQSPKYLFRKEGQNVTLSCEQNLNHDAMYWYRQDPGQGLRLIYYSQIVNDFQKGDIAEGYSVSREKKESFPLTVTSAQKNPTAFYLCASSITRVPGGMNTEAFFGQGTRLTVV.

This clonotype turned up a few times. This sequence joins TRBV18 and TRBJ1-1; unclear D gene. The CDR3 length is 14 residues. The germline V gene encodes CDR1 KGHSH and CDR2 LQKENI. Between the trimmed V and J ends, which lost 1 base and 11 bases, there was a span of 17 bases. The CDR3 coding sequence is TGTGCCAGCTCACCACAGGATGGGGAAGGTCGGGCTTTCTTT. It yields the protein CASSPQDGEGRAFF.

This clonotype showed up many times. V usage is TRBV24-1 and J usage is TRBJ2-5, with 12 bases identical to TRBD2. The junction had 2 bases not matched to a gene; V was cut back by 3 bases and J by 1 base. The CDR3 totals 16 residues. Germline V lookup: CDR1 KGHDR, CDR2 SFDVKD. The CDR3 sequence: CATSDPTSGGQETQYF. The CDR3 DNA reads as TGTGCCACCAGTGATCCGACTAGCGGGGGCCAAGAGACCCAGTACTTC.

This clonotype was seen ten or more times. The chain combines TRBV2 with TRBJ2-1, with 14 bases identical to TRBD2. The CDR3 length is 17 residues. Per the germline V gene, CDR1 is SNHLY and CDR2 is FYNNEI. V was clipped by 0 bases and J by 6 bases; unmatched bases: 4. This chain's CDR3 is CASSEAGTSGRPNEQFF. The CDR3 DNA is TGTGCCAGCAGTGAAGCTGGGACTAGCGGGAGACCCAATGAGCAGTTCTTC. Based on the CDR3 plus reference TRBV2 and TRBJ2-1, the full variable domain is EPEVTQTPSHQVTQMGQEVILRCVPISNHLYFYWYRQILGQKVEFLVSFYNNEISEKSEIFDDQFSVERPDGSNFTLKIRSTKLEDSAMYFCASSEAGTSGRPNEQFFGPGTRLTVL.

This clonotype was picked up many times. In DNA form, the CDR3 reads TGTGCCAGCAGCCCGCGAGGGGCGAGGGACACCGGGGAGCTGTTTTTT. Its translation: CASSPRGARDTGELFF. This chain uses TRBV3-1 with TRBJ2-2; D possibly uses TRBD1 or TRBD2 (5 bases each). Germline V CDR1 and CDR2: LGHDT, YNNKEL (reference sequence). The CDR3 consists of 16 residues. V was pared by 4 bases and J by 3 bases, with 15 bases between.

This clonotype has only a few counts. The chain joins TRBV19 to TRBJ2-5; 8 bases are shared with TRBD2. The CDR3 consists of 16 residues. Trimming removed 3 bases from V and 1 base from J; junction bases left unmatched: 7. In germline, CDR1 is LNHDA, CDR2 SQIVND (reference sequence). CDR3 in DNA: TGTGCCAGTAGTATTATCGGGACTAGGTTCCAAGAGACCCAGTACTTC. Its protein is CASSIIGTRFQETQYF.

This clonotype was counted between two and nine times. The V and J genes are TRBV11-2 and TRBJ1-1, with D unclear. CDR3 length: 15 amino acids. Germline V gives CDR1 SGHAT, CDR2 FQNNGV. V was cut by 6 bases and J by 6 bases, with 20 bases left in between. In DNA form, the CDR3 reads TGTGCCAGCAGGACTCCGGGCCTCGCGAGGGCTGAAGCTTTCTTT. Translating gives CASRTPGLARAEAFF. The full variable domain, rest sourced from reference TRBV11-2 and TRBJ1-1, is EAGVAQSPRYKIIEKRQSVAFWCNPISGHATLYWYQQILGQGPKLLIQFQNNGVVDDSQLPKDRFSAERLKGVDSTLKIQPAKLEDSAVYLCASRTPGLARAEAFFGQGTRLTVV.

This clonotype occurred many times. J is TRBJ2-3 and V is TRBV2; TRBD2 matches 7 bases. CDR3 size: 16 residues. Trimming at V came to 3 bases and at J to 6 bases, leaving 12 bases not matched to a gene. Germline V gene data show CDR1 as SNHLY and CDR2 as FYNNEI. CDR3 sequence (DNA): TGTGCCAGCAGTGACCGCCGGGACTACCACATTGATACGCAGTATTTT. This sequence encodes CASSDRRDYHIDTQYF.

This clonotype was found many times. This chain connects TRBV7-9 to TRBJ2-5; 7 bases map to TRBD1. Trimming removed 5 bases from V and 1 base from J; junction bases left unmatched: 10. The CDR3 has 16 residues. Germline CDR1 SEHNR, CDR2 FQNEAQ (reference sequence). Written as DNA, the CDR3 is TGTGCCAGCAGCCCCTGGACAGGCAAATCCCAAGAGACCCAGTACTTC. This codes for CASSPWTGKSQETQYF.

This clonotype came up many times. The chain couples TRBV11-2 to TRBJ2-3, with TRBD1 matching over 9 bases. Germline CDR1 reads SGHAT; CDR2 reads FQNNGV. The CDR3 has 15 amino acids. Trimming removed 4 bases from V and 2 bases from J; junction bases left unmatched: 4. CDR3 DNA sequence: TGTGCCAGCAGCTGGAGGGACAGGGACACAGATACGCAGTATTTT. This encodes CASSWRDRDTDTQYF.

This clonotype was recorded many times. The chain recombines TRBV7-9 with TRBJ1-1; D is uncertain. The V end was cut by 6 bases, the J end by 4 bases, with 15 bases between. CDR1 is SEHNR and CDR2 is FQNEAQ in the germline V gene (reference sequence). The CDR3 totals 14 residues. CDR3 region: CASRIALAGTEAFF. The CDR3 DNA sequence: TGTGCCAGCAGAATAGCGTTGGCGGGCACTGAAGCTTTCTTT.

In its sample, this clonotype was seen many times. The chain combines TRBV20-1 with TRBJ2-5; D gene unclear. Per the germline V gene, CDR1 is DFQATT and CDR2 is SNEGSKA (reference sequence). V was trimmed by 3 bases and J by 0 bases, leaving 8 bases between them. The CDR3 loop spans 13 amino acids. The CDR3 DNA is TGCAGTGCTAGTATTGGGTACCAAGAGACCCAGTACTTC. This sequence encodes CSASIGYQETQYF.

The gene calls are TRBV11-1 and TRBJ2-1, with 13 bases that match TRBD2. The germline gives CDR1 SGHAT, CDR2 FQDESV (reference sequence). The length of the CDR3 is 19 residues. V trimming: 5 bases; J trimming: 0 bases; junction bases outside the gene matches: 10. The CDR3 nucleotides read TGTGCCAGCAGCCCTCGGACTAGCGGGGGTGCTAGCTCCTACAATGAGCAGTTCTTC. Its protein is CASSPRTSGGASSYNEQFF.

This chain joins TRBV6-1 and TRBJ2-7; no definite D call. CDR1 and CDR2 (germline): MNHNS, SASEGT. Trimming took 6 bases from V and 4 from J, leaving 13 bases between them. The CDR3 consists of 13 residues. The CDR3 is CASSLDGVYEQYV. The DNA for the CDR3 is TGTGCCAGCAGCCTAGATGGAGTATACGAGCAGTACGTC.

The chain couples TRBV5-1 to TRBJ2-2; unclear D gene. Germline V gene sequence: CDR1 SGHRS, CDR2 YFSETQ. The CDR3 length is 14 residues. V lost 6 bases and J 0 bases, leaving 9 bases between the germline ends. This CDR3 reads CASKLTTNTGELFF. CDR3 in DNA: TGCGCCAGCAAACTCACAACGAACACCGGGGAGCTGTTTTTT.

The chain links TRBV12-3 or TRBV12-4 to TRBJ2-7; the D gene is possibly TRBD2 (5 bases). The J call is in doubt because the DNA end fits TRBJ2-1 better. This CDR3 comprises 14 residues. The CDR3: CASTSRRPTYEQFF. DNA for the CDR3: TGTGCCAGCACCTCGAGGAGGCCGACCTACGAGCAGTTCTTC.

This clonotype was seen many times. CDR3 nucleotide sequence: TGTGCCAGCAGCCCTTGGGACAGGGGGCTCGGAAACACCATATATTTT. This encodes CASSPWDRGLGNTIYF. The chain uses TRBV3-1 and TRBJ1-3; 12 bases map to TRBD1. Per germline, CDR1 LGHDT and CDR2 YNNKEL (reference sequence). The CDR3 covers 16 residues. V lost 4 bases to trimming and J lost 4 bases; unmatched junction nucleotides: 5.

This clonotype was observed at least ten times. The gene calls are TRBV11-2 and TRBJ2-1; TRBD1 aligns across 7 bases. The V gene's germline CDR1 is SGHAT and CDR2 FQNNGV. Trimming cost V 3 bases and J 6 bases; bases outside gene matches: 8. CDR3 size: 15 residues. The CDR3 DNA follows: TGTGCCAGCAGCTTTTATGGACAGGACGGCAATGAGCAGTTCTTC. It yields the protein CASSFYGQDGNEQFF.

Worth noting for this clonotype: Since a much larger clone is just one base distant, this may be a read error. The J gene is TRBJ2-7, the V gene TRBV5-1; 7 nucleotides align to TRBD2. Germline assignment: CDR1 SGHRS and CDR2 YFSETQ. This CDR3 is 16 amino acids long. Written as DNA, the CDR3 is TGCGCCAGCAGCTTGGCCGGGAACGCGGGGGACTACGAGCACTACGTC. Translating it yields CASSLAGNAGDYEHYV.

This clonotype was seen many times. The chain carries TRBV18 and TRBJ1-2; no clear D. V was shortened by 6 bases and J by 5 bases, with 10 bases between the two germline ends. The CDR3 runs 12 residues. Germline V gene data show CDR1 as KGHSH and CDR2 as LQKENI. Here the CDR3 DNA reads TGTGCCAGCTCCCCCGACCTATATGGCTACACCTTC. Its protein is CASSPDLYGYTF.

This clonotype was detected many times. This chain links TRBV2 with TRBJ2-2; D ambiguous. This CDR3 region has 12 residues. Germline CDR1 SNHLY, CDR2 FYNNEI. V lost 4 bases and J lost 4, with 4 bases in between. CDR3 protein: CASSGGTGELFF. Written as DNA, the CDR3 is TGTGCCAGCAGTGGGGGCACCGGGGAGCTGTTTTTT.

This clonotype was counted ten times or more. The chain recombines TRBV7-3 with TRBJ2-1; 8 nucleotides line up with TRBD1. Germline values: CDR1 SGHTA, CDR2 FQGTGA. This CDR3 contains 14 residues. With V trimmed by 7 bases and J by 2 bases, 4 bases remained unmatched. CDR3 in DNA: TGTGCCAGCACAGGACAGGGACCCTACAATGAGCAGTTCTTC. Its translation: CASTGQGPYNEQFF.

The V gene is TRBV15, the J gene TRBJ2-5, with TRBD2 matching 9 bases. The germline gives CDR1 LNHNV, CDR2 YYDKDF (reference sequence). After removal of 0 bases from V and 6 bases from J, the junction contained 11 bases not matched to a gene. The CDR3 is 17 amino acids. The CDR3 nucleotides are TGTGCCACCAGCAGAGAAATCGCGGGGGGGTACGAACAGACCCAGTACTTC. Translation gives CATSREIAGGYEQTQYF.

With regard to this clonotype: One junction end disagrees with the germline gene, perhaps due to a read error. The CDR3 sequence is CATSATSNTGELFF. The CDR3 DNA follows: TGTGCCACCAGTGCTACTTCGAATACCGGGGAGCTGTTTTTT. V gene TRBV24-1 combines with J gene TRBJ2-2; no clear D. Germline CDR1 KGHDR, CDR2 SFDVKD. The CDR3 has 14 residues.

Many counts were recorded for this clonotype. This CDR3 reads CASPPARTSVPYNEQFF. CDR3 DNA sequence: TGTGCCAGTCCCCCCGCTAGGACTAGCGTCCCCTACAATGAGCAGTTCTTC. The chain recombines TRBV2 with TRBJ2-1, with 9 positions matching TRBD2. The germline V gene encodes CDR1 SNHLY and CDR2 FYNNEI. The CDR3 length is 17 residues. With V trimmed by 9 bases and J by 2 bases, 14 bases remained unmatched.

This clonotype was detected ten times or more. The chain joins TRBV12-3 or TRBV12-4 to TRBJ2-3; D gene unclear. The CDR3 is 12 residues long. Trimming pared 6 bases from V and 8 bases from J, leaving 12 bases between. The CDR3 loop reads CASSLDGSTQYF. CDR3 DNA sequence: TGTGCCAGCAGCCTTGACGGCAGTACGCAGTATTTT.

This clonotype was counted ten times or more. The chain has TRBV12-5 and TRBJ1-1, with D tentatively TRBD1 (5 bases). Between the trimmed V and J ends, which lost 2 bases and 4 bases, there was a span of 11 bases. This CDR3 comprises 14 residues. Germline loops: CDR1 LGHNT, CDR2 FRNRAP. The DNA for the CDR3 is TGTGCTAGTGGTTTGCGAGGGGTTAGCACTGAAGCTTTCTTT. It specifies CASGLRGVSTEAFF.

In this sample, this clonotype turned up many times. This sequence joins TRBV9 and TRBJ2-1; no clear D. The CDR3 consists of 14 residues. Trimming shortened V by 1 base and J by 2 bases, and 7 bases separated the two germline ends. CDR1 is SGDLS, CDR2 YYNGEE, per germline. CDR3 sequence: CASSVSSPYNEQFF. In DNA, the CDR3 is TGTGCCAGCAGCGTATCATCCCCCTACAATGAGCAGTTCTTC.